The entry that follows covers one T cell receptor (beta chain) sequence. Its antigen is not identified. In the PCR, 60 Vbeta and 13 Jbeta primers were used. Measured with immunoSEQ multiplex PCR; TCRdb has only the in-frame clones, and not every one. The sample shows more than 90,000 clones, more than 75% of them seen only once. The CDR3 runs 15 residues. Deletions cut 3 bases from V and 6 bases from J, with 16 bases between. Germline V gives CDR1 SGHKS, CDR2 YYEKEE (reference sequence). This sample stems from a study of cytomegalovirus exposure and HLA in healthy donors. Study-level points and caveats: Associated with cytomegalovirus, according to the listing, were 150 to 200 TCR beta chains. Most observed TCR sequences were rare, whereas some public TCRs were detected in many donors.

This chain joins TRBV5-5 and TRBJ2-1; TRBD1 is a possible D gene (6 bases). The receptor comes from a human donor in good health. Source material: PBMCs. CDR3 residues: CASSSAGADFNEQFF. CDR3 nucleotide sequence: TGTGCCAGCAGCTCAGCAGGGGCCGATTTCAATGAGCAGTTCTTC.